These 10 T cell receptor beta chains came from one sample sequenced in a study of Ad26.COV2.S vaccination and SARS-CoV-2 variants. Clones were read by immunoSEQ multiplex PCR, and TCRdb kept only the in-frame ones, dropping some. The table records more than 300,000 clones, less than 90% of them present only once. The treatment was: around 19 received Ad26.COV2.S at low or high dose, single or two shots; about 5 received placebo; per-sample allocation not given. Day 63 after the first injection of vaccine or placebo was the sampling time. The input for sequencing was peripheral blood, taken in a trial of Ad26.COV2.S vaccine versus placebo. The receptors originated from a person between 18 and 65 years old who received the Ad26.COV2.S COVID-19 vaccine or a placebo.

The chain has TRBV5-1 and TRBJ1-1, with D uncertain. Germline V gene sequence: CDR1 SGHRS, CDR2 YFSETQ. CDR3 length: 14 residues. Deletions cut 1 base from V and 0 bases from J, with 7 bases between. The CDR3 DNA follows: TGCGCCAGCAGCTTGTTGGCTCTGAACACTGAAGCTTTCTTT. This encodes CASSLLALNTEAFF.

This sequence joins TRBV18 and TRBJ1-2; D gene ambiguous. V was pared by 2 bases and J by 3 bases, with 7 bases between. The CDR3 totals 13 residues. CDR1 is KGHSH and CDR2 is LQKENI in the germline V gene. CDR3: CASSPSGYYGYTF. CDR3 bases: TGTGCCAGCTCACCATCCGGATACTATGGCTACACCTTC.

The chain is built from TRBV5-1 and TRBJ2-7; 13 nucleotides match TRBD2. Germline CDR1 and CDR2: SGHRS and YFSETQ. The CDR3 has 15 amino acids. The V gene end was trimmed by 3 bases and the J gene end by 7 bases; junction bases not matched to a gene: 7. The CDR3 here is CASSYGTSGTGEQYF. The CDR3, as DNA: TGCGCCAGCAGCTACGGGACTAGCGGGACGGGGGAGCAGTACTTC.

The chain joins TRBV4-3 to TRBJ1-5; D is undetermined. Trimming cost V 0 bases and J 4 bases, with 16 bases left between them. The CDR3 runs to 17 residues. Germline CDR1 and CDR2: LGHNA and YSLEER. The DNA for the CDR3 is TGCGCCAGCAGCCAAGAACGCTACCAGGAGAGAAATCAGCCCCAGCATTTT. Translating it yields CASSQERYQERNQPQHF.

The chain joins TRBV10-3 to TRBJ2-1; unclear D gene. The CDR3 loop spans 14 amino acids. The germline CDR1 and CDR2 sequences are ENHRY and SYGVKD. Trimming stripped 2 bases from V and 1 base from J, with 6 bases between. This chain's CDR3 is CAISEGQSYNEQFF. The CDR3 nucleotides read TGTGCCATCAGTGAGGGGCAATCCTACAATGAGCAGTTCTTC.

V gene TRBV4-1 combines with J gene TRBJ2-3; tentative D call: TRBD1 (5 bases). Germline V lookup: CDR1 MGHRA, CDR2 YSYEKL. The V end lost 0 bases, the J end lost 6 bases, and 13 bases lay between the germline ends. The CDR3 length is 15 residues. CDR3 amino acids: CASSQEFGAADTQYF. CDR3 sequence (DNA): TGCGCCAGCAGCCAAGAATTTGGGGCCGCGGATACGCAGTATTTT.

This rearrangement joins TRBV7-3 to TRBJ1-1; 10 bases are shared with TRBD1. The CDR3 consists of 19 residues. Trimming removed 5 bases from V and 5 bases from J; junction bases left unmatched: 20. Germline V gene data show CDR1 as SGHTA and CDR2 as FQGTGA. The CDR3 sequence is CASSPARRDRGGSRTEAFF. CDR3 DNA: TGTGCCAGCAGCCCCGCCCGGAGGGACAGGGGAGGTTCGAGGACTGAAGCTTTCTTT.

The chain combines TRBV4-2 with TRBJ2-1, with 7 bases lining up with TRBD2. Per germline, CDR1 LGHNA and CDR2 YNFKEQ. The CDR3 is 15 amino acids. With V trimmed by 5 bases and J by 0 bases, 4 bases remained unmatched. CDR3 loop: CASSSGASSYNEQFF. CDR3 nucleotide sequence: TGTGCCAGCAGCAGCGGGGCTAGCTCCTACAATGAGCAGTTCTTC.

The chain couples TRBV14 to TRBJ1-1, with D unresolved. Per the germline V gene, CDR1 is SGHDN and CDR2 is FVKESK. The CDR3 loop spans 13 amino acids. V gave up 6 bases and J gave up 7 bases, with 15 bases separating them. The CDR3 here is CASSPFGRGEAFF. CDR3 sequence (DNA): TGTGCCAGCAGTCCTTTCGGGAGAGGTGAAGCTTTCTTT.

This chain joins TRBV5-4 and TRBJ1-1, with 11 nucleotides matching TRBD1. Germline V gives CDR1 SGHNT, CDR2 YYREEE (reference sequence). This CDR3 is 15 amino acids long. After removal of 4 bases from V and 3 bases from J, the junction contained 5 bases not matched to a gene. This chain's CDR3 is CASSGTGGRDTEAFF. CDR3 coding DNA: TGTGCCAGCAGCGGGACAGGGGGGCGGGACACTGAAGCTTTCTTT.